This T cell receptor (beta chain) originates from a study of blood T cells in healthy people across ages. Total RNA, at least 5 micrograms per sample, came from PBMCs. Study-level points and caveats: Naive T cell percentage strongly correlated with TCR beta diversity. Using unsorted PBMCs precluded a conclusive naive versus antigen-experienced comparison. With age, beta diversity per million T cells declined roughly linearly, significantly by 30 to 50.

The CDR3 totals 15 residues. V was pared by 3 bases and J by 3 bases, with 15 bases between. Germline V gene data show CDR1 as MNHEY and CDR2 as SVGAGI. On this clonotype: Its specificity is not known.

With a J-beta primer mix and a sample-barcoded 5' primer, a second PCR ran roughly 6 to 12 cycles. TCRdb recomputed calls from the 5' RACE reads with MiXCR, one row per CDR3 protein. The sample carries roughly 720,000 distinct CDR3 sequences, less than 70% recorded once. The chain employs TRBV6-5 and TRBJ2-7; possible D gene TRBD2, 6 bases. Sequenced: blood. The clonotype was recovered from a man older than 75 in good health. CDR3 sequence: CASSYRGKRNYEQYF. CDR3 DNA sequence: TGTGCCAGCAGTTATCGGGGGAAACGAAACTACGAGCAGTACTTC.